The source of this TCR beta chain is a study of T cell changes during pregnancy in multiple sclerosis. Clones were sequenced by immunoSEQ multiplex PCR, and TCRdb holds only the in-frame ones, with some missing. The sample lists approximately 97,000 clones, about nine tenths occurring once. The CDR3 contains 16 residues. V lost 2 bases to trimming and J lost 0 bases, with 11 bases between them. The germline gives CDR1 SGHTA, CDR2 FQGNSA. The source of this sequence is a female donor in good health, enrolled as a control in a pregnancy study. The J gene is TRBJ1-5, the V gene TRBV7-2; D not certain. The sequencing here drew on peripheral blood, taken in the second trimester of pregnancy. The CDR3 DNA is TGTGCCAGCAGCTTATCGGGATACCATAGCAATCAGCCCCAGCATTTT. As protein: CASSLSGYHSNQPQHF.